Shown below are 22 T cell receptor beta chains from a single sample sequenced in a study of CD8+CD57+ T cells in acquired aplastic anemia. Patients chosen for sequencing had shown CD8+CD57+ cell expansion by flow cytometry. Genomic DNA served as template for TCR beta VDJ and CDR3 profiling. TCRdb used MiXCR to reprocess the reads, holding one entry per CDR3 protein. Of some 200,000 distinct CDR3 sequences listed, nearly 50% are singletons. The sequenced sample was sorted CD4+, CD8+, or CD8+CD57+ T cells (not recorded which) from PBMCs. These receptors all stem from a human donor with aplastic anemia.

This chain's CDR3 is CASSLARGHNEQFF. Here the CDR3 DNA reads TGTGCCAGCAGCTTAGCGAGGGGGCACAATGAGCAGTTCTTC. The rearrangement uses TRBV7-2 and TRBJ2-1; 7 bases are a match to TRBD1. Germline V CDR1 and CDR2: SGHTA, FQGNSA. Trimming at V came to 0 bases and at J to 5 bases, leaving 1 base not matched to a gene. CDR3 length: 14 residues.

The gene calls are TRBV6-5 and TRBJ2-1; 7 positions agree with TRBD2. Germline lookup yields CDR1 MNHEY and CDR2 SVGAGI. This CDR3 has 14 amino acids. The J segment lost 6 bases and the V segment lost 1 base, leaving 3 bases of the junction unmatched. The DNA of the CDR3 is TGTGCCAGCAGTTACTTGCGGGAGTTCAATGAGCAGTTCTTC. It codes for CASSYLREFNEQFF.

This chain uses TRBV6-2 or TRBV6-3 with TRBJ2-7, with 7 bases identical to TRBD1. The germline V gene has CDR1 MNHEY and CDR2 SVGEGT. CDR3 length: 16 residues. V lost 3 bases, J lost 0 bases, and 8 bases stayed unmatched. The CDR3 sequence: CASSYKTGPSSYEQYF. The CDR3 DNA is TGTGCCAGCAGTTATAAGACAGGGCCGAGCTCCTACGAGCAGTACTTC.

This clonotype has a handful of counts. This chain connects TRBV20-1 to TRBJ1-6; tentative D call: TRBD1 (6 bases). Germline CDR1 DFQATT, CDR2 SNEGSKA (reference sequence). With 0 bases removed from V and 10 bases from J, the gap between germline ends came to 22 bases. The CDR3 runs to 17 residues. Written as DNA, the CDR3 is TGCAGTGCTAGAGATTCGGGGGCAGCACGTTTAGGGTCACCCCTCCACTTT. Translated: CSARDSGAARLGSPLHF.

The rearrangement links TRBV7-2 to TRBJ2-4, with D maybe TRBD2 (5 bases). The CDR3 loop spans 14 amino acids. Germline values: CDR1 SGHTA, CDR2 FQGNSA. V was shortened by 2 bases and J by 6 bases, with 11 bases between the two germline ends. CDR3 amino acids: CASSLSGSGNIQYF. Written as DNA, the CDR3 is TGTGCCAGCAGCTTATCGGGGTCGGGAAACATTCAGTACTTC. The full variable domain, rest sourced from reference TRBV7-2 and TRBJ2-4, is GAGVSQSPSNKVTEKGKDVELRCDPISGHTALYWYRQSLGQGLEFLIYFQGNSAPDKSGLPSDRFSAERTGGSVSTLTIQRTQQEDSAVYLCASSLSGSGNIQYFGAGTRLSVL.

The chain employs TRBV5-1 and TRBJ2-5, with TRBD1 matching 10 bases. Germline V gene lookup returns CDR1 SGHRS and CDR2 YFSETQ. Trimming removed 3 bases from V and 3 bases from J; junction bases left unmatched: 5. The CDR3 has 15 amino acids. The DNA for the CDR3 is TGCGCCAGCAGCTGGGATGGGACAGGGGAAGAGACCCAGTACTTC. Encoded protein: CASSWDGTGEETQYF. Drawing the rest from reference TRBV5-1 and TRBJ2-5, the complete variable domain is KAGVTQTPRYLIKTRGQQVTLSCSPISGHRSVSWYQQTPGQGLQFLFEYFSETQRNKGNFPGRFSGRQFSNSRSEMNVSTLELGDSALYLCASSWDGTGEETQYFGPGTRLLVL.

At least ten counts were recorded for this clonotype. The rearrangement uses TRBV10-3 and TRBJ2-7; the D is unclear. CDR1 and CDR2 (germline): ENHRY, SYGVKD. With 0 bases removed from V and 1 base from J, the gap between germline ends came to 1 base. The CDR3 contains 12 residues. The chain's CDR3 is CAISESSYEQYF. The DNA for the CDR3 is TGTGCCATCAGTGAGTCGTCCTACGAGCAGTACTTC.

The chain uses TRBV4-2 and TRBJ1-6; 8 positions agree with TRBD1. Germline CDR1 LGHNA, CDR2 YNFKEQ. J was trimmed by 9 bases and V by 5 bases; bases with no gene match: 15. The CDR3 has 17 amino acids. This CDR3 reads CASSTGQDPSFASPLHF. As DNA, the CDR3 is TGTGCCAGCAGCACGGGACAGGACCCGAGTTTTGCTTCACCCCTCCACTTT.

The chain couples TRBV2 to TRBJ1-5; D is uncertain. The germline CDR1 and CDR2 sequences are SNHLY and FYNNEI. The CDR3 runs 13 residues. V was shortened by 1 base and J by 6 bases, with 7 bases between the two germline ends. This CDR3 reads CASSEDLRQPQHF. CDR3 DNA sequence: TGTGCCAGCAGTGAAGACTTGCGTCAGCCCCAGCATTTT.

This clonotype came up a few times. The chain is built from TRBV10-3 and TRBJ2-1; 12 bases fit TRBD2. CDR1 is ENHRY and CDR2 is SYGVKD in the germline V gene. With 10 bases clipped from V and 5 bases from J, the junction kept 3 bases outside the gene matches. The CDR3 is 13 amino acids. The CDR3 region is CASGLAGNNEQFF. The CDR3, as DNA: TGTGCCAGTGGACTAGCGGGAAACAATGAGCAGTTCTTC.

The table lists this clonotype with a few counts. The J gene is TRBJ1-2, the V gene TRBV24-1; 10 bases map to TRBD1. V dropped 4 bases and J dropped 6; count of bases not matched to a gene: 4. The germline CDR1 and CDR2 sequences are KGHDR and SFDVKD. There are 14 residues in the CDR3. The chain's CDR3 is CATSDRDRGNGYTF. DNA for the CDR3: TGTGCCACCAGTGACCGGGACAGGGGCAATGGCTACACCTTC.

This clonotype was recorded only once. The conserved phenylalanine or tryptophan is not found at the CDR3 terminus, so this likely reflects a read error. The chain recombines TRBV9 with TRBJ1-2; no clear D. Germline-derived CDR1 and CDR2 are SGDLS and YYNGEE. The CDR3 spans 15 residues. Trimming pared 3 bases from V and 2 bases from J, leaving 14 bases between. The CDR3 DNA reads TGTGCCAGCAGCGCATACGACAAGGCCAACTATGGCTACACCTCC. Amino acid sequence: CASSAYDKANYGYTS.

The J gene is TRBJ2-1, the V gene TRBV7-9; D unresolved. The germline CDR1 and CDR2 sequences are SEHNR and FQNEAQ (reference sequence). V was clipped by 5 bases and J by 10 bases, with 12 bases between them. This CDR3 region has 12 residues. The CDR3 here is CASSEDPREQFF. CDR3 coding DNA: TGTGCCAGCAGCGAGGACCCAAGGGAGCAGTTCTTC.

This CDR3 reads CSVVEGSGTEAFF. The CDR3 nucleotides read TGCAGCGTTGTGGAGGGGTCGGGCACTGAAGCTTTCTTT. The V call is TRBV29-1, the J call TRBJ1-1, with D maybe TRBD1 (5 bases). V lost 4 bases, J lost 4 bases, and 13 bases lay in between. The CDR3 extends over 13 amino acids. Germline lookup yields CDR1 SQVTM and CDR2 ANQGSEA.

The chain joins TRBV2 to TRBJ1-4; a weak D match, TRBD1 (5 bases). V dropped 3 bases and J dropped 8 bases, with 13 bases sitting between them. Germline CDR1 reads SNHLY; CDR2 reads FYNNEI. This CDR3 is built from 14 residues. The CDR3 loop reads CASSDGRAAEKLFF. The CDR3 DNA reads TGTGCCAGCAGTGACGGCAGGGCGGCCGAAAAACTGTTTTTT.

Notes on this clonotype: The junction does not match germline at one end; this may be a read error. V is TRBV29-1 and J is TRBJ2-1; 7 nucleotides line up with TRBD2. Germline-derived CDR1 and CDR2 are SQVTM and ANQGSEA. CDR3 size: 12 residues. The CDR3 spells CSAEAGYNEQFF. In DNA form, the CDR3 reads TGCAGCGCTGAAGCGGGATACAATGAGCAGTTCTTC.

The chain is built from TRBV12-3 or TRBV12-4 and TRBJ2-1; 8 bases match TRBD2. J was trimmed by 14 bases and V by 5 bases; bases with no gene match: 17. The length of the CDR3 is 15 residues. CDR3: CASSQAWTSTRGEFF. CDR3 nucleotide sequence: TGTGCCAGCAGTCAAGCCTGGACTAGCACCCGCGGGGAGTTCTTC.

The CDR3 region is CASGHGGAPVTQYF. CDR3 DNA: TGTGCCAGTGGCCATGGGGGCGCCCCCGTAACGCAGTATTTT. J is TRBJ2-3 and V is TRBV19; D might be TRBD1 (6 bases). Between the trimmed V and J ends, which lost 8 bases and 9 bases, there was a span of 21 bases. Germline V gene sequence: CDR1 LNHDA, CDR2 SQIVND (reference sequence). The CDR3 has 14 residues.

The V call is TRBV7-2, the J call TRBJ1-3; D may be TRBD1 (5 bases). V lost 5 bases, J lost 4 bases, and 12 bases lay in between. Germline lookup yields CDR1 SGHTA and CDR2 FQGNSA. The CDR3 sequence is 14 residues long. The CDR3 sequence is CASSTQGIGNTIYF. The CDR3 DNA reads TGTGCCAGCAGCACCCAGGGAATCGGAAACACCATATATTTT.

This clonotype was picked up a small number of times. The chain carries TRBV3-1 and TRBJ1-1; D possibly corresponds to TRBD1 (6 bases). The CDR3 contains 13 residues. The V end was cut by 7 bases, the J end by 6 bases, with 15 bases between. In germline, CDR1 is LGHDT, CDR2 YNNKEL (reference sequence). The CDR3 nucleotides read TGTGCCAGCACCTCAAACAGGGTCCCTGAAGCTTTCTTT. This sequence encodes CASTSNRVPEAFF.

For this clonotype: Because the CDR3 is missing its conserved closing phenylalanine or tryptophan, this is likely a read error. The V gene is TRBV12-3 or TRBV12-4, the J gene TRBJ2-1; D is undetermined. This CDR3 is 17 amino acids long. Trimming cost V 4 bases and J 0 bases, with 16 bases left between them. The CDR3 nucleotides read TGTGCCAGCAGTTCCCTTAGTGGAAGGAGCTCCTACAATGAGCAGTTCCTC. Translation: CASSSLSGRSSYNEQFL.

Ten or more counts support this clonotype. The gene calls are TRBV9 and TRBJ1-2; D gene uncertain. V was cut by 4 bases and J by 3 bases, with 16 bases left in between. The CDR3 has 15 amino acids. Germline V lookup: CDR1 SGDLS, CDR2 YYNGEE. CDR3 sequence reads: CASSLTRFEDYGYTF. In DNA, the CDR3 is TGTGCCAGCAGCCTCACCCGTTTCGAGGACTATGGCTACACCTTC. The complete variable domain, with remaining parts taken from reference TRBV9 and TRBJ1-2, reads DSGVTQTPKHLITATGQRVTLRCSPRSGDLSVYWYQQSLDQGLQFLIQYYNGEERAKGNILERFSAQQFPDLHSELNLSSLELGDSALYFCASSLTRFEDYGYTFGSGTRLTVV.